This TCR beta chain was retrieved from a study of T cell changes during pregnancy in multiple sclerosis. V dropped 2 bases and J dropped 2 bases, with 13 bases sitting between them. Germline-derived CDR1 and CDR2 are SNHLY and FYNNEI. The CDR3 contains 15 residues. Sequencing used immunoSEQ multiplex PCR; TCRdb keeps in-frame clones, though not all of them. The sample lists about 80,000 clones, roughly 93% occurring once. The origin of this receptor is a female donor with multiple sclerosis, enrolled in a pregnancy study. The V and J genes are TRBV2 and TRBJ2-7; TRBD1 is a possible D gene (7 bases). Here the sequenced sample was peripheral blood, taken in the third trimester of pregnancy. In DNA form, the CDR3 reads TGTGCCAGCAGTGAATGGGCAGGGGGGACCTACGAGCAGTACTTC. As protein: CASSEWAGGTYEQYF.